This T cell receptor (beta chain) came from a study of CD8 T cells in Susac syndrome (dated by TCRdb to about 2019). A note on the overall study: Whether CD8+ T cell activation and differentiation in Susac syndrome was antigen driven was tested using repertoire sequencing.

Peripheral blood CD8+ and CD4+ T cells from healthy donors, Susac syndrome patients and multiple sclerosis patients were profiled by high-throughput TCR beta sequencing. Multiple sclerosis controls were treatment-naive patients with stable or active relapsing-remitting disease fulfilling revised McDonald criteria. Bulk CD8+ and CD4+ T cells were purified magnetically by negative isolation, whereas CD8+ TEMRA cells were enriched by FACS. Blood was drawn into EDTA tubes, processed within 24 hours, and PBMCs were isolated by density gradient centrifugation. PBMCs destined for TCR sequencing were cryopreserved in liquid nitrogen and later thawed in a 37 °C water bath. Purity of sorted or isolated CD4+, CD8+ and CD8+ TEMRA cells was at least 90%. RNA was extracted with the RNeasy kit and roughly 0.45 to 1 ug was reverse transcribed using random hexamers. The immunoSEQ multiplex PCR assay, covering 54 Vbeta and 13 Jbeta segments, was used to amplify TCR beta CDR3 regions. PCR amplification bias was corrected using a synthetic template baseline for primer optimization and computational correction. As for the authors' bioinformatics: Only productive sequences were kept, with reads annotated to V, D and J genes according to IMGT and analyzed in immunoSEQ Analyzer. Clonality was computed as one minus Shannon entropy normalized by log2 of the number of productive unique sequences. Public and private clones were assessed among the 100 most prevalent clones of each patient and control. Clones were defined as Susac-specific if absent from the healthy and MS cohorts, from around 1,000 published viral clones and from other ImmuneACCESS disease sequences. TCRdb took the public reads, trimmed them with fastp at Q25, ran MiXCR for clone calling and kept in-frame beta chains. Each entry merges the rows of one CDR3 protein and shows their most common DNA and genes. None of the V and J calls come from the authors' own analysis; TCRdb made them. For this sample the table gives around 140,000 distinct CDR3 sequences, of which 85% to 95% were detected only once. The ten largest account for over 0.1% of the sample.

Broader findings and caveats from the paper: The study acknowledged that relatively few individuals were included in the TCR sequencing and HLA analysis.

The CDR3 sequence holds 16 residues, the cysteine and phenylalanine included. Only CDR3 DNA remains: 48 bases, in frame from the first base. Via the germline V gene, CDR1 is SGDLS and CDR2 YYNGEE. The trim is 0 bases for V and 2 bases for J, with a gap of 13 bases between the germline ends. This clonotype occurred once. Its cognate antigen has yet to be identified. No per-base quality is available; no much larger clone lies one base away. One read is thin evidence. The chain was built from TRBV9 and TRBJ2-3; 5 matching bases give a weak D call of TRBD2. Material: CD4+ T cells from PBMCs. This receptor was obtained from a human donor with multiple sclerosis. The CDR3 reads as follows: CASSVEGRSNTDTQYF. The nucleotide sequence is TGTGCCAGCAGCGTAGAAGGGAGATCCAACACAGATACGCAGTATTTT.